This passage covers 13 T cell receptor beta chains from one sample sequenced in a study of tumor and adjacent non-tumor tissue in lung cancer. Three rounds of nested PCR, following a modified ARM-PCR protocol, produced the TCRbeta library. TCRdb reanalysed the multiplex PCR reads using MiXCR and keeps one entry per CDR3 protein. The table records about 200,000 distinct CDR3 sequences, over 55% of them present only once. This sample's RNA came from whole unsorted tissue. What was sequenced was lung tumor tissue. These receptors originate from a man aged 55 to 70 with non-small cell lung cancer.

This clonotype was recorded many times. The chain couples TRBV10-2 to TRBJ2-5; 7 bases align to TRBD1. The CDR3 runs 13 residues. V lost 6 bases to trimming and J lost 9 bases; unmatched junction nucleotides: 10. Germline CDR1 and CDR2: WSHSY and SAAADI. CDR3 sequence reads: CASSEGDSGAQYF. The CDR3 bases are TGCGCCAGCAGCGAGGGGGACAGTGGTGCCCAGTACTTC.

There are a few counts of this clonotype. The chain has TRBV12-3 or TRBV12-4 and TRBJ1-2, with D unclear. The CDR3 loop spans 12 amino acids. V shed 8 bases and J shed 4 bases, with 11 bases lying between them. For the CDR3, the DNA is TGTGCCAGCGCCGCGACGGGCTATGGCTACACCTTC. Protein: CASAATGYGYTF.

This clonotype was seen a handful of times. The chain is built from TRBV28 and TRBJ2-2; TRBD2 might be the D (6 bases). V shed 5 bases and J shed 1 base, with 11 bases lying between them. This CDR3 region has 15 residues. Germline V lookup: CDR1 MDHEN, CDR2 SYDVKM. CDR3 sequence (DNA): TGTGCCAGCAGTCCCCCGGGACTGAACACCGGGGAGCTGTTTTTT. Translation: CASSPPGLNTGELFF. Supplemented by reference TRBV28 and TRBJ2-2, the full variable domain reads DVKVTQSSRYLVKRTGEKVFLECVQDMDHENMFWYRQDPGLGLRLIYFSYDVKMKEKGDIPEGYSVSREKKERFSLILESASTNQTSMYLCASSPPGLNTGELFFGEGSRLTVL.

Points on this clonotype: A much larger clone differs from this one at a single base, so this may be a read error. This chain links TRBV20-1 with TRBJ2-7; D may be TRBD1 (6 bases). This CDR3 has 14 residues. Trimming removed 7 bases from V and 4 bases from J, with 20 bases in between. From germline, CDR1 is DFQATT and CDR2 SNEGSKA (reference sequence). DNA for the CDR3: TGCAGTGTCAGGGGCTACAGCCAGGGGTACGAGCAGTACTTC. It yields the protein CSVRGYSQGYEQYF.

As to this clonotype: A junction end diverges from the germline sequence, so it may reflect a read error. The chain has TRBV11-3 and TRBJ2-5; D unresolved. Looked up from germline, CDR1 is SGHNT and CDR2 is YENEEA. The CDR3 length is 13 residues. DNA of the CDR3: TGTGCCAGGAGCTTTGGGGTGAGAGAGACCCAGTACTTC. Translation gives CARSFGVRETQYF. The complete variable domain, with remaining parts taken from reference TRBV11-3 and TRBJ2-5, reads EAGVVQSPRYKIIEKKQPVAFWCNPISGHNTLYWYLQNLGQGPELLIRYENEEAVDDSQLPKDRFSAERLKGVDSTLKIQPAELGDSAVYLCARSFGVRETQYFGPGTRLLVL.

The count of this clonotype is one. One base away lies a much larger clone, so this may be a sequencing read error. J is TRBJ2-7 and V is TRBV29-1, with TRBD1 identical over 8 bases. The CDR3 extends over 14 amino acids. Germline V gene sequence: CDR1 SQVTM, CDR2 ANQGSEA. The CDR3 sequence is CSVHGTQGAYDQYF. CDR3 nucleotides: TGCAGCGTCCACGGGACCCAGGGGGCCTACGACCAGTACTTC.

With regard to this clonotype: Compared with germline, one end of the junction differs, possibly owing to a read error. The chain links TRBV6-1 to TRBJ1-1; 10 positions match TRBD1. Germline assignment: CDR1 MNHNS and CDR2 SASEGT. The CDR3 runs 15 residues. The DNA for the CDR3 is TGTGCCAGCAGTGAACCGGGACAGGGGCGTGCTGAATCTTTCTTT. It codes for CASSEPGQGRAESFF.

Remarks on this clonotype: The junction differs from germline at one of its ends, possibly a read error. CDR3 protein: CASSLEKGGTAGTINF. CDR3 bases: TGTGCGAGCAGCTTAGAAAAAGGGGGGACGGCCGGCACCATAAATTTT. The J gene is TRBJ1-3, the V gene TRBV11-2, with D possibly being TRBD1 (6 bases). Germline assignment: CDR1 SGHAT and CDR2 FQNNGV. This CDR3 is built from 16 residues.

This clonotype was picked up many times. The genes are TRBV20-1 and TRBJ1-4; perhaps TRBD1 as D (5 bases). Per the germline V gene, CDR1 is DFQATT and CDR2 is SNEGSKA (reference sequence). This CDR3 has 12 residues. Between the trimmed V and J ends, which lost 6 bases and 4 bases, there was a span of 9 bases. Written as DNA, the CDR3 is TGCAGTGCGGGGGACGGTAATGAAAAACTGTTTTTT. Translating gives CSAGDGNEKLFF.

A note on this clonotype: This clone may be a read error of a much larger clone one base away. The rearrangement uses TRBV29-1 and TRBJ2-7; D is possibly TRBD1 or TRBD2 (5 bases each). The CDR3 spans 12 residues. CDR1 is SQVTM, CDR2 ANQGSEA, per germline. V was trimmed by 4 bases and J by 2 bases, leaving 9 bases between them. CDR3: CSVGGITYEQYF. The CDR3 nucleotides are TGCAGCGTTGGGGGGATCACCTACGAGCAGTACTTC.

This clonotype has only one observation. V is TRBV11-2 and J is TRBJ2-7; no clear D gene. CDR3 length: 13 amino acids. CDR1 SGHAT and CDR2 FQNNGV come from the germline V gene. Trimming removed 2 bases at V and 5 bases at J, with 10 bases between. The CDR3 loop reads CASSLLQSDEQYF. CDR3 coding DNA: TGTGCCAGCAGCTTACTGCAGAGCGACGAGCAGTACTTC.

With regard to this clonotype: The junction shows a germline mismatch at one end, possibly a read error. The V call is TRBV20-1, the J call TRBJ1-5; possibly TRBD1 for D (5 bases). CDR3 length: 14 amino acids. Germline values: CDR1 DFQATT, CDR2 SNEGSKA (reference sequence). CDR3 in amino acids: CSASSGRSNQPHHF. CDR3 sequence (DNA): TGCAGTGCTAGCTCAGGGCGTAGCAATCAGCCCCATCATTTT.

Remarks on this clonotype: A read error may be the cause here, since a much bigger clone is one base away. The chain recombines TRBV12-3 or TRBV12-4 with TRBJ2-5; D is unresolved. Trimming removed 3 bases at V and 6 bases at J, with 8 bases between. CDR3 length equals 12 residues. The CDR3 sequence is CASSLKRQTQYF. The DNA for the CDR3 is TGTGCCAGCAGTTTGAAGAGACAGACCCAGTACTTC.